Here is one TCR beta chain with its context. The antigen remains unidentified. cDNA molecules carried unique molecular identifiers, and template switching added a universal primer site. A single record per CDR3 protein comes from TCRdb applying MiXCR to the 5' RACE reads. Altogether roughly 200,000 distinct CDR3 sequences are present, 15% to 20% being singletons, with the ten largest covering 40%. This sample is drawn from a study of identical twins. General study points: Conclusions were based on cross-sectional statistical analysis, without following the same donors.

These data are also associated with another study on T cells expressing NK-cell markers. As that report states: HCMV serostatus: seven of eight sequenced donors positive, one negative. As a fraction of CD8+ T cells, dominant NKG2C+ clonotypes reached roughly 1.0-7.5% in six donors.

The sequence came from a woman aged 18 to 35 in good health. The material sequenced was CD8+ T cells sorted from blood.

The CDR3 is CASSYVRVDLLSNQPQHF. The CDR3 nucleotides are TGTGCCAGCAGTTACGTAAGGGTTGACTTATTGAGCAATCAGCCCCAGCATTTT. This chain joins TRBV6-2 or TRBV6-3 and TRBJ1-5; D is undetermined. The V end lost 2 bases, the J end lost 1 base, and 18 bases lay between the germline ends. The CDR3 contains 18 residues. The germline gives CDR1 MNHEY, CDR2 SVGEGT.